Shown below are 26 T cell receptor beta chains from a single sample sequenced in a study of T cells in localized non-small cell lung cancer. The data were produced by immunoSEQ multiplex PCR, yet TCRdb's version contains in-frame clones alone and is incomplete. The sample includes roughly 35,000 clones, roughly nine tenths of them seen just once. Sequences were derived from peripheral blood, sampled before any cancer treatment. These receptors all come from a female donor at least 60 years old with stage I lung adenocarcinoma.

The genes are TRBV2 and TRBJ1-6; D possibly corresponds to TRBD1 (5 bases). V lost 8 bases, J lost 7 bases, and 9 bases lay in between. The germline gives CDR1 SNHLY, CDR2 FYNNEI. The CDR3 covers 12 residues. DNA of the CDR3: TGTGCCAGCGGCCAGGGAAATTCACCCCTCCACTTT. This sequence encodes CASGQGNSPLHF. The full variable domain, its missing parts supplied by reference TRBV2 and TRBJ1-6, is EPEVTQTPSHQVTQMGQEVILRCVPISNHLYFYWYRQILGQKVEFLVSFYNNEISEKSEIFDDQFSVERPDGSNFTLKIRSTKLEDSAMYFCASGQGNSPLHFGNGTRLTVT.

This chain links TRBV10-3 with TRBJ2-3; 7 bases are a match to TRBD1. CDR1 is ENHRY and CDR2 is SYGVKD in the germline V gene. CDR3 length: 15 residues. V dropped 0 bases and J dropped 8; count of bases not matched to a gene: 8. The CDR3 bases are TGTGCCATCAGTGAGTCGAGGGACAGCAAGGGTACGCAGTATTTT. Protein product: CAISESRDSKGTQYF.

V and J are TRBV29-1 and TRBJ2-3; 7 bases are a match to TRBD1. V shed 3 bases and J 3 bases; nucleotides not matched to a gene: 9. This CDR3 is built from 15 residues. The V gene's germline CDR1 is SQVTM and CDR2 ANQGSEA. The DNA of the CDR3 is TGCAGCGTTGAGAGGGTTGGGACAGAGACAGATACGCAGTATTTT. Residues: CSVERVGTETDTQYF.

The gene calls are TRBV6-5 and TRBJ1-2; 9 bases are a match to TRBD1. V lost 4 bases to trimming and J lost 7 bases; unmatched junction nucleotides: 1. Germline-derived CDR1 and CDR2 are MNHEY and SVGAGI. The CDR3 contains 12 residues. The CDR3 nucleotides read TGTGCCAGCAGTTTGACAGGGGGTGGCTACACCTTC. Encoded protein: CASSLTGGGYTF.

The CDR3 here is CASSSFGEAFF. For the CDR3, the DNA is TGTGCCAGCAGCTCGTTCGGGGAAGCTTTCTTT. The gene calls are TRBV7-2 and TRBJ1-1; D ambiguous. The germline V gene encodes CDR1 SGHTA and CDR2 FQGNSA. V shed 4 bases and J shed 8 bases, with 8 bases lying between them. CDR3 length equals 11 residues.

A single count supports this clone. V usage is TRBV7-9 and J usage is TRBJ1-1; D is unclear. The V and J ends lost 3 bases and 6 bases respectively, with 14 bases between them. This CDR3 is 14 amino acids long. Germline V CDR1 and CDR2: SEHNR, FQNEAQ (reference sequence). CDR3 residues: CASSFMASSAEAFF. The CDR3 nucleotides are TGTGCCAGCAGCTTTATGGCCAGTAGCGCTGAAGCTTTCTTT.

DNA of the CDR3: TGTGCCAGCAGACCAGACAGGTACAATGAGCAGTTCTTC. It is translated as CASRPDRYNEQFF. The chain combines TRBV6-5 with TRBJ2-1, with D possibly matching TRBD1 (6 bases). V lost 6 bases, J lost 4 bases, and 10 bases lay in between. In germline, CDR1 is MNHEY, CDR2 SVGAGI. This CDR3 has 13 amino acids.

The chain is built from TRBV9 and TRBJ1-1, with 7 bases that match TRBD1. Germline assignment: CDR1 SGDLS and CDR2 YYNGEE. V dropped 2 bases and J dropped 3; count of bases not matched to a gene: 4. The CDR3 totals 14 residues. CDR3 sequence (DNA): TGTGCCAGCAGCGTCTCAACAGGGGACACTGAAGCTTTCTTT. Its protein product is CASSVSTGDTEAFF.

J is TRBJ2-5 and V is TRBV11-2, with D possibly TRBD2 on 5 matching bases. CDR1 and CDR2 from the germline V gene are SGHAT and FQNNGV. This CDR3 is 14 amino acids long. V was trimmed by 4 bases and J by 4 bases, leaving 13 bases between them. The CDR3 loop reads CASSSGRGRETQYF. CDR3 nucleotide sequence: TGTGCCAGCAGCTCAGGTCGTGGGAGAGAGACCCAGTACTTC.

J is TRBJ1-2 and V is TRBV6-5; maybe TRBD1 (6 bases). Germline V gene lookup returns CDR1 MNHEY and CDR2 SVGAGI. V was pared by 6 bases and J by 6 bases, with 17 bases between. This CDR3 region has 14 residues. In DNA form, the CDR3 reads TGTGCCAGCAGCTTTACAAGGGACATTGATGGCTACACCTTC. Protein product: CASSFTRDIDGYTF.

The rearrangement links TRBV11-2 to TRBJ2-5; D is unclear. The CDR3 runs 15 residues. The V end was cut by 5 bases, the J end by 0 bases, with 13 bases between. Germline values: CDR1 SGHAT, CDR2 FQNNGV. DNA for the CDR3: TGTGCCAGCAGCCCTAGGGTCCAGAACCAAGAGACCCAGTACTTC. It yields the protein CASSPRVQNQETQYF.

This chain links TRBV9 with TRBJ1-5; possible D gene TRBD1, 5 bases. The germline CDR1 and CDR2 sequences are SGDLS and YYNGEE. V lost 3 bases and J 1 base, leaving 17 bases between the germline ends. This CDR3 has 17 amino acids. Here the CDR3 DNA reads TGTGCCAGCAGCGCCGGGGAGACAGTTCCCAGCAATCAGCCCCAGCATTTT. Translating it yields CASSAGETVPSNQPQHF.

This rearrangement joins TRBV15 to TRBJ1-5; D is possibly TRBD1 (5 bases). The length of the CDR3 is 18 residues. Between the trimmed V and J ends, which lost 3 bases and 0 bases, there was a span of 18 bases. Per the germline V gene, CDR1 is LNHNV and CDR2 is YYDKDF (reference sequence). CDR3 protein: CATSRRASGGDSNQPQHF. CDR3 nucleotide sequence: TGTGCCACCAGCAGGAGGGCCTCGGGGGGGGATAGCAATCAGCCCCAGCATTTT.

This clone was detected only once. This chain joins TRBV2 and TRBJ2-6, with 7 bases aligning to TRBD1. Germline values: CDR1 SNHLY, CDR2 FYNNEI. V lost 5 bases and J lost 1; bases outside the gene matches: 8. There are 17 residues in the CDR3. This chain's CDR3 is CASSIGGMTSGANVLTF. In DNA form, the CDR3 reads TGTGCCAGCAGTATAGGGGGCATGACTTCTGGGGCCAACGTCCTGACTTTC.

The chain joins TRBV2 to TRBJ1-5; D is perhaps TRBD1 (6 bases). The germline V and J ends were trimmed by 3 bases and 7 bases, with 10 bases remaining between them. The CDR3 is made up of 13 amino acids. Per the germline V gene, CDR1 is SNHLY and CDR2 is FYNNEI. CDR3 nucleotide sequence: TGTGCCAGCAGTGATCAGGGGAGGCAGCCCCAGCATTTT. It codes for CASSDQGRQPQHF. The full variable domain, completed using reference TRBV2 and TRBJ1-5, is EPEVTQTPSHQVTQMGQEVILRCVPISNHLYFYWYRQILGQKVEFLVSFYNNEISEKSEIFDDQFSVERPDGSNFTLKIRSTKLEDSAMYFCASSDQGRQPQHFGDGTRLSIL.

The genes are TRBV7-9 and TRBJ1-2; unclear D gene. The CDR3 is 12 amino acids. The germline gives CDR1 SEHNR, CDR2 FQNEAQ (reference sequence). Trimming removed 0 bases from V and 4 bases from J, with 3 bases in between. The CDR3 DNA is TGTGCCAGCAGCTTAGCGGTCTATGGCTACACCTTC. This encodes CASSLAVYGYTF.

The chain has TRBV7-9 and TRBJ1-4; D gene unclear. The germline gives CDR1 SEHNR, CDR2 FQNEAQ (reference sequence). V was shortened by 1 base and J by 8 bases, with 8 bases between the two germline ends. The CDR3 consists of 13 residues. CDR3 nucleotides: TGTGCCAGCAGCTTAGAGGTCAGCGAAAAACTGTTTTTT. This encodes CASSLEVSEKLFF.

J is TRBJ1-2 and V is TRBV7-2; D unresolved. Deletions cut 1 base from V and 1 base from J, with 10 bases between. CDR3 length: 15 residues. Per germline, CDR1 SGHTA and CDR2 FQGNSA. CDR3 loop: CASSLVSAFNYGYTF. CDR3 coding DNA: TGTGCCAGCAGCTTAGTATCGGCCTTTAACTATGGCTACACCTTC.

The chain has TRBV7-8 and TRBJ1-4, with D maybe TRBD1 (5 bases). Germline V gene lookup returns CDR1 SGHVS and CDR2 FQNEAQ. This CDR3 spans 14 amino acids. Trimming removed 1 base at V and 8 bases at J, with 11 bases between. CDR3 nucleotides: TGTGCCAGCAGCTTAGGAATAAGGGACGAAAAACTGTTTTTT. It is translated as CASSLGIRDEKLFF.

This chain links TRBV19 with TRBJ2-2, with D uncertain. Germline CDR1 LNHDA, CDR2 SQIVND (reference sequence). This CDR3 has 16 amino acids. The V end was cut by 5 bases, the J end by 5 bases, with 18 bases between. The CDR3 region is CASSLWRNGLTGELFF. CDR3 DNA sequence: TGTGCCAGTAGTCTTTGGAGAAATGGGTTGACCGGGGAGCTGTTTTTT. The whole variable domain, filled in from reference TRBV19 and TRBJ2-2, reads DGGITQSPKYLFRKEGQNVTLSCEQNLNHDAMYWYRQDPGQGLRLIYYSQIVNDFQKGDIAEGYSVSREKKESFPLTVTSAQKNPTAFYLCASSLWRNGLTGELFFGEGSRLTVL.

This rearrangement joins TRBV6-1 to TRBJ1-6; D uncertain. The germline V gene encodes CDR1 MNHNS and CDR2 SASEGT. Trimming took 4 bases from V and 5 from J, leaving 3 bases between them. This CDR3 comprises 12 residues. The CDR3 DNA reads TGTGCCAGCAGTGCGGATAATTCACCCCTCCACTTT. It yields the protein CASSADNSPLHF.

The chain joins TRBV5-6 to TRBJ2-3, with D perhaps assigned TRBD1 or TRBD2 (5 bases each). Looked up from germline, CDR1 is SGHDT and CDR2 is YYEEEE. Deletions cut 5 bases from V and 1 base from J, with 17 bases between. This CDR3 has 16 residues. The CDR3 sequence is CASRRIRGAGTDTQYF. CDR3 nucleotides: TGTGCCAGCAGACGTATCCGAGGGGCAGGCACAGATACGCAGTATTTT. The variable domain in full, completed from reference TRBV5-6 and TRBJ2-3, reads DAGVTQSPTHLIKTRGQQVTLRCSPKSGHDTVSWYQQALGQGPQFIFQYYEEEERQRGNFPDRFSGHQFPNYSSELNVNALLLGDSALYLCASRRIRGAGTDTQYFGPGTRLTVL.

This sequence joins TRBV19 and TRBJ1-1; 7 bases are shared with TRBD1. J was trimmed by 0 bases and V by 3 bases; bases with no gene match: 4. Germline CDR1 reads LNHDA; CDR2 reads SQIVND (reference sequence). This CDR3 contains 15 residues. CDR3 coding DNA: TGTGCCAGTAGTATCCCCGGGACAGTGAACACTGAAGCTTTCTTT. Amino acid sequence: CASSIPGTVNTEAFF.

The rearrangement links TRBV19 to TRBJ2-3, with 11 bases lining up with TRBD2. The CDR3 is made up of 17 amino acids. Trimming took 0 bases from V and 6 from J; bases not matched to a gene: 8. Germline CDR1 LNHDA, CDR2 SQIVND (reference sequence). The CDR3 reads CASSIDVAGGPGDTQYF. In DNA form, the CDR3 reads TGTGCCAGTAGTATAGATGTAGCGGGGGGGCCAGGGGATACGCAGTATTTT. Complete variable domain (other parts from reference TRBV19 and TRBJ2-3): DGGITQSPKYLFRKEGQNVTLSCEQNLNHDAMYWYRQDPGQGLRLIYYSQIVNDFQKGDIAEGYSVSREKKESFPLTVTSAQKNPTAFYLCASSIDVAGGPGDTQYFGPGTRLTVL.

J is TRBJ1-3 and V is TRBV5-1; no firm D call. CDR3 length: 12 amino acids. The V gene lost 4 bases and the J gene lost 8 bases, with 10 bases spanning the gap. Germline CDR1 SGHRS, CDR2 YFSETQ. The CDR3 spells CASSPPDHTIYF. In DNA form, the CDR3 reads TGCGCCAGCAGCCCCCCAGACCACACCATATATTTT.

The chain recombines TRBV6-5 with TRBJ2-2; D possibly uses TRBD1 or TRBD2 (6 bases each). In germline, CDR1 is MNHEY, CDR2 SVGAGI. This CDR3 has 14 amino acids. Trimming shortened V by 7 bases and J by 4 bases, and 13 bases separated the two germline ends. CDR3 loop: CASTRGQGTGELFF. In DNA, the CDR3 is TGTGCCAGCACCCGGGGGCAGGGCACCGGGGAGCTGTTTTTT.